This TCR beta chain came from a study of chemoradiotherapy in HPV16-positive cancers. TCRdb's copy holds only in-frame clones and misses some; the assay was immunoSEQ multiplex PCR. Here the sample spans roughly 5,500 clones, around 72% being singletons. Germline CDR1 reads ENHRY; CDR2 reads SYGVKD. The CDR3 is 13 amino acids. The ends lost 6 bases at V and 5 bases at J; junction bases unmatched: 2. General observations from the study: HPV-responsive T-cell expansion during chemoradiotherapy was linked to improved recurrence-free survival in HPV16-positive patients.

Repeated repertoire sampling spanned the course of chemoradiotherapy. This clone was counted only a few times. What it binds is not known. The chain employs TRBV10-3 and TRBJ1-1; 11 bases fit TRBD1. The receptor was derived from a human donor with HPV-associated anogenital cancer. The input for sequencing was tumor tissue, taken from a patient who underwent chemoradiotherapy. In DNA form, the CDR3 reads TGTGCCATCAGGAGGGACAGGGGGACTGAAGCTTTCTTT. Translation gives CAIRRDRGTEAFF.